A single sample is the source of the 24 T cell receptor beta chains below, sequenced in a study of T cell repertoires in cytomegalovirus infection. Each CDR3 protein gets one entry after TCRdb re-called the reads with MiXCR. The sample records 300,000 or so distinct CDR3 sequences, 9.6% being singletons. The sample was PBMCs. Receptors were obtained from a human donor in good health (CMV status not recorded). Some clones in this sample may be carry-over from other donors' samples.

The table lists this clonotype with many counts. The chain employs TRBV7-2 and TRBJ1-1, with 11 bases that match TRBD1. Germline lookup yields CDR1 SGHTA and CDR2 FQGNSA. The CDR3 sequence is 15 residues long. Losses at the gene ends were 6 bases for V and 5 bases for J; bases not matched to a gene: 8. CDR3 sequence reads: CASRWTGGGWTEAFF. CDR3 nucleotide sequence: TGTGCCAGCAGGTGGACAGGGGGCGGGTGGACTGAAGCTTTCTTT.

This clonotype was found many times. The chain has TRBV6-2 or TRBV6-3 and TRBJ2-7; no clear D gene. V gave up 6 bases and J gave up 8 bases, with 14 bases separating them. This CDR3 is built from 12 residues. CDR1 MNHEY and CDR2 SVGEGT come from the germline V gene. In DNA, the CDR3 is TGTGCCAGCAGCCCGGATTTGGGCCAGCAGTACGTC. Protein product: CASSPDLGQQYV.

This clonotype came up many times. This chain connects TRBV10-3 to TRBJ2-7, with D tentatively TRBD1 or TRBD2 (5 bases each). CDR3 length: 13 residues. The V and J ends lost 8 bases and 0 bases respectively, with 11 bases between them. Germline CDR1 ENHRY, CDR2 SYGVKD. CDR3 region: CAIGGRSSYEQYF. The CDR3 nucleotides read TGTGCCATCGGGGGTCGGAGCTCCTACGAGCAGTACTTC.

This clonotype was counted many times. DNA for the CDR3: TGTGCCAGTAATAGGGGGGCCGGGCAATATGGCTACACCTTC. This gives the protein CASNRGAGQYGYTF. This chain connects TRBV12-3 or TRBV12-4 to TRBJ1-2; possibly TRBD1 for D (6 bases). The CDR3 is made up of 14 amino acids. Trimming pared 9 bases from V and 5 bases from J, leaving 19 bases between.

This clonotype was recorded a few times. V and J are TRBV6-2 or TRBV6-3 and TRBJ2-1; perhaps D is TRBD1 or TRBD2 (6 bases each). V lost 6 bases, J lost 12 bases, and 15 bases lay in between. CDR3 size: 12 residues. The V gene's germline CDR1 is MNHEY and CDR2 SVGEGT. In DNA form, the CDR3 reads TGTGCCAGCAGCACAGGGAGGCAGGGGCAGTTCTTC. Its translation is CASSTGRQGQFF.

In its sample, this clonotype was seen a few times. The CDR3 coding sequence is TGTGCCAGCAGCGCCCGACAGGGCCTTTCTGGCTACACCTTC. Its protein is CASSARQGLSGYTF. This rearrangement joins TRBV25-1 to TRBJ1-2; 7 positions match TRBD1. V gave up 6 bases and J gave up 7 bases; unmatched junction bases: 11. Per the germline V gene, CDR1 is MGHDK and CDR2 is SYGVNS. The CDR3 has 14 residues.

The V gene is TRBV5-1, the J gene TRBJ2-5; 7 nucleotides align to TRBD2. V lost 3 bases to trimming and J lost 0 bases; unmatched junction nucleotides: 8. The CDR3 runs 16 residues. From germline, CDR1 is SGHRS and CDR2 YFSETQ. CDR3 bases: TGCGCCAGCAGCTCAACCGTGGGAGGGAACCAAGAGACCCAGTACTTC. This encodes CASSSTVGGNQETQYF.

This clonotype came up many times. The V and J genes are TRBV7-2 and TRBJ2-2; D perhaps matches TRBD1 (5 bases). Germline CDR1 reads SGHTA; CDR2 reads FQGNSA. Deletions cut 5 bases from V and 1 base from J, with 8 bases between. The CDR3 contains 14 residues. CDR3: CASSPQGNTGELFF. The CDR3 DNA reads TGTGCCAGCAGCCCTCAGGGGAACACCGGGGAGCTGTTTTTT.

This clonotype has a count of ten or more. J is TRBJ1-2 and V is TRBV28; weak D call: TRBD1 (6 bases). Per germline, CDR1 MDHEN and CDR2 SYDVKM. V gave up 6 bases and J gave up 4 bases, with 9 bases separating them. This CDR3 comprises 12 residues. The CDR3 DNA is TGTGCCAGCAGACAGGGCGGCTATGGCTACACCTTC. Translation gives CASRQGGYGYTF.

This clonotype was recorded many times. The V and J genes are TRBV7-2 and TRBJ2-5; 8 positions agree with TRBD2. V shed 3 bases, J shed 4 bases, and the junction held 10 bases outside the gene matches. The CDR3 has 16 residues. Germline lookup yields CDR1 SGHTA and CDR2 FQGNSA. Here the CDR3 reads CASSFGILSGGETQYF. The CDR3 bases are TGTGCCAGCAGCTTCGGGATACTAAGCGGGGGAGAGACCCAGTACTTC.

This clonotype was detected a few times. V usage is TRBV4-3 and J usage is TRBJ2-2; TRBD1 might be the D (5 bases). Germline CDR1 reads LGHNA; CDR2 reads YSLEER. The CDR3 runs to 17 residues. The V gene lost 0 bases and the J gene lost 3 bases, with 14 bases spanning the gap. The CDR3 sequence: CASSQDRSQGYTGELFF. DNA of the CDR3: TGCGCCAGCAGCCAAGATCGGAGTCAGGGTTACACCGGGGAGCTGTTTTTT.

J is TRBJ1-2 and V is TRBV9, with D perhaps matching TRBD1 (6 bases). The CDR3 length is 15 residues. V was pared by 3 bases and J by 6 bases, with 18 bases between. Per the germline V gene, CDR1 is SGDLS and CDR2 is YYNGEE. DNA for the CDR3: TGTGCCAGCAGCGAGGGACACCGGGCGGGAGATGGCTACACCTTC. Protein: CASSEGHRAGDGYTF.

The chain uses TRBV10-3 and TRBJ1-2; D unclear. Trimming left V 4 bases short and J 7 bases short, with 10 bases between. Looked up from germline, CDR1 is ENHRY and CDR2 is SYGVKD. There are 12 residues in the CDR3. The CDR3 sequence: CAISADEAGYTF. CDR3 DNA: TGTGCCATCAGTGCTGACGAGGCTGGCTACACCTTC.

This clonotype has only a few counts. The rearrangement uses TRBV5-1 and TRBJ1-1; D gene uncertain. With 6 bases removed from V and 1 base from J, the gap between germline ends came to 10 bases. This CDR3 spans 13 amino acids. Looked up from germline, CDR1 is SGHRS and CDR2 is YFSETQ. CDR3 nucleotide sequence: TGCGCCAGCAATGTCGGACCGAACACTGAAGCTTTCTTT. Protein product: CASNVGPNTEAFF.

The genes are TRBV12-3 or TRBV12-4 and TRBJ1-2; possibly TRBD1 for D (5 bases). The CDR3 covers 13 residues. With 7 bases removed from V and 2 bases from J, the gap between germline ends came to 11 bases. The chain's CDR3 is CASTETVNYGYTF. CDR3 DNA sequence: TGTGCCAGCACCGAGACAGTGAACTATGGCTACACCTTC.

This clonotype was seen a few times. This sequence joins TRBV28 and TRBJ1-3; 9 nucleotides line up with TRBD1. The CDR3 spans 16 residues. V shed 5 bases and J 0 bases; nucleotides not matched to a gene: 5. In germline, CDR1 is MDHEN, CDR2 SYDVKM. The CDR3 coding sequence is TGTGCCAGCAGTCCGACGGACAGGGGCTCTGGAAACACCATATATTTT. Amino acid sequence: CASSPTDRGSGNTIYF.

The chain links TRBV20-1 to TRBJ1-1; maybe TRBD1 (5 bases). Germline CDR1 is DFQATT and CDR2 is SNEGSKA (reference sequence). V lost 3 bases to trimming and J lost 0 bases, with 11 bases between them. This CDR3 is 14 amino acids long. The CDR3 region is CSASRGAMNTEAFF. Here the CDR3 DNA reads TGCAGTGCTAGTCGGGGCGCGATGAACACTGAAGCTTTCTTT.

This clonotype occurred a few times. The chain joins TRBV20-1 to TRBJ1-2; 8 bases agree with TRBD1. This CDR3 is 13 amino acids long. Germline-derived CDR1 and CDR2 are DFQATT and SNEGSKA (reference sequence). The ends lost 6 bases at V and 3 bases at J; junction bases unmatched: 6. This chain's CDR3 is CSASPGGDYGYTF. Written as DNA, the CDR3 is TGCAGTGCATCGCCAGGGGGCGACTATGGCTACACCTTC.

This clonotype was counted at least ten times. In DNA form, the CDR3 reads TGTGCCAGCAGCTTAGTAGAGGGGGTCGCCGGGGAGCTGTTTTTT. Its translation is CASSLVEGVAGELFF. The chain combines TRBV7-8 with TRBJ2-2; a possible D gene is TRBD1 (6 bases). Germline loops: CDR1 SGHVS, CDR2 FQNEAQ. The CDR3 consists of 15 residues. V dropped 1 base and J dropped 6 bases, with 12 bases sitting between them. The full variable domain, completed using reference TRBV7-8 and TRBJ2-2, is GAGVSQSPRYKVAKRGQDVALRCDPISGHVSLFWYQQALGQGPEFLTYFQNEAQLDKSGLPSDRFFAERPEGSVSTLKIQRTQQEDSAVYLCASSLVEGVAGELFFGEGSRLTVL.

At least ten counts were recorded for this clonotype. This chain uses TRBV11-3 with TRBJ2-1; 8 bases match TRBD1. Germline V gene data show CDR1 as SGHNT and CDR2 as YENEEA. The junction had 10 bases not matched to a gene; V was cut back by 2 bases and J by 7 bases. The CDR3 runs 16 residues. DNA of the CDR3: TGTGCCAGCAGCTTATTCGGGCAGGGGGCAGGGAATGAGCAGTTCTTC. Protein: CASSLFGQGAGNEQFF.

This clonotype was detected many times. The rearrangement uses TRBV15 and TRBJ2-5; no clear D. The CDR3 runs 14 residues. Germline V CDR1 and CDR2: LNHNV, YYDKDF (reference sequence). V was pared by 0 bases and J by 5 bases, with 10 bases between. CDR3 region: CATSRDLSSETQYF. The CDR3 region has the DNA TGTGCCACCAGCAGAGATCTGTCGTCGGAGACCCAGTACTTC.

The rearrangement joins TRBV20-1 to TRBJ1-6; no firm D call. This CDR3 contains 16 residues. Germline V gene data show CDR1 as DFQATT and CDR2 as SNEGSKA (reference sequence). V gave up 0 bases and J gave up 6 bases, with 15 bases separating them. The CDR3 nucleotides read TGCAGTGCTAGAGATGGTGGCGGCGGATTTAATTCACCCCTCCACTTT. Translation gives CSARDGGGGFNSPLHF.

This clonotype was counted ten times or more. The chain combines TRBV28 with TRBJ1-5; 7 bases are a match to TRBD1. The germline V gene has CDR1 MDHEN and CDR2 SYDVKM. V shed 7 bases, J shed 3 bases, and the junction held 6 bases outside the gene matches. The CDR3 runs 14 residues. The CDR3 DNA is TGTGCCAGCACCGCTGGGACAGTCAATCAGCCCCAGCATTTT. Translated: CASTAGTVNQPQHF.

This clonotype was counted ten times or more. CDR3 region: CASRGGRGYNEQFF. CDR3 in DNA: TGTGCCAGTAGGGGGGGGCGGGGCTACAATGAGCAGTTCTTC. The chain links TRBV2 to TRBJ2-1, with D perhaps TRBD2 (7 bases). V lost 9 bases, J lost 3 bases, and 15 bases lay in between. The length of the CDR3 is 14 residues. Germline CDR1 SNHLY, CDR2 FYNNEI.